This T cell receptor beta chain was sequenced during a study of blood T cell repertoires in COVID-19. Study background: Samples taken during acute and convalescent COVID-19 were collected in the United States, Italy and Spain. Nucleic acid was either cDNA or gDNA, and it came from T cells, B-cell-depleted T cells, or PBMCs.

The germline gives CDR1 LGHNA, CDR2 YSLEER. V was clipped by 1 base and J by 1 base, with 8 bases between them. The CDR3 totals 15 residues. In the original workflow: Reference gene primer amplification in the assay estimated nucleated cell counts. TCRdb keeps only in-frame clones here, not all; method: immunoSEQ multiplex PCR. Clone size and the V and J calls come from that table; the DNA yielded D and trimming. The sample records just over 650,000 clones, just under 90% being singletons. This chain joins TRBV4-3 and TRBJ2-1; D is perhaps TRBD1 (6 bases). The TCR comes from a woman younger than 30 with acute or convalescent COVID-19. Sequencing was carried out using peripheral blood. This CDR3 reads CASSQATGSYNEQFF. CDR3 DNA: TGCGCCAGCAGCCAAGCAACAGGGTCCTACAATGAGCAGTTCTTC.